This TCR beta chain derives from a study of blood T cell repertoires in COVID-19. Whole-study context: Samples taken during acute and convalescent COVID-19 were collected in the United States, Italy and Spain.

TCRdb's table, derived via immunoSEQ multiplex PCR, lists solely in-frame clones and lacks some. The data show a few hundred thousand clones, about 88% seen once. While infection was still active, Seattle patients were enrolled and then followed longitudinally. V trimming: 1 base; J trimming: 0 bases; junction bases outside the gene matches: 11. The CDR3 is 18 residues long. Germline CDR1 reads SGHNT; CDR2 reads YENEEA. This sequence joins TRBV11-3 and TRBJ2-7, with TRBD2 matching 8 bases. The clonotype comes from a woman in her forties or fifties with COVID-19, enrolled during active disease. The sequenced sample consisted of peripheral blood. The CDR3 loop reads CASSLGFSRAGGSYEQYF. The CDR3, as DNA: TGTGCCAGCAGCTTAGGTTTCAGTCGGGCGGGGGGCTCCTACGAGCAGTACTTC.